One sample yielded the 29 T cell receptor beta chains listed below, sequenced in a study of naive and memory T cell subsets. An equimolar mix of two oligonucleotides served as the beta constant-region primer for TRBC1 and TRBC2. Each CDR3 protein is one row after TCRdb ran MiXCR on the UMI-ligation and nested PCR reads. The sample records about 21,000 distinct CDR3 sequences, approximately 10% being singletons. The sample was central memory CD8+ T cells from blood. These receptor sequences come from a human donor in good health.

This clonotype was detected ten times or more. The chain joins TRBV4-1 to TRBJ2-7; the match to TRBD1 covers 7 bases. There are 17 residues in the CDR3. The V and J ends lost 1 base and 4 bases, in that order; junction bases with no gene match: 13. Germline CDR1 MGHRA, CDR2 YSYEKL. The CDR3 protein is CASSQGSRPGTAYEQYF. CDR3 nucleotides: TGCGCCAGCAGCCAAGGGTCCCGCCCCGGGACAGCGTACGAGCAGTACTTC.

The V gene is TRBV30, the J gene TRBJ2-2; no clear D. The ends were cut back, 0 bases at V and 6 bases at J, with 2 bases in the middle. The germline CDR1 and CDR2 sequences are GTSNPN and SVGIG (reference sequence). The CDR3 is 11 amino acids. The CDR3 bases are TGTGCCTGGAGTGTATCCGGGGAGCTGTTTTTT. Amino acids: CAWSVSGELFF.

This clonotype has at least ten counts. Here the CDR3 reads CASSDRTPNTGELFF. The CDR3 DNA is TGTGCCAGCAGCGACAGGACCCCGAACACCGGGGAGCTGTTTTTT. This rearrangement joins TRBV27 to TRBJ2-2, with a possible D match to TRBD1 (6 bases). In germline, CDR1 is MNHEY, CDR2 SMNVEV (reference sequence). The V gene lost 6 bases and the J gene lost 0 bases, with 11 bases spanning the gap. This CDR3 spans 15 amino acids.

This clonotype was seen only a few times. The rearrangement joins TRBV19 to TRBJ1-2, with D uncertain. The V end was cut by 3 bases, the J end by 7 bases, with 9 bases between. This CDR3 has 12 amino acids. Per germline, CDR1 LNHDA and CDR2 SQIVND (reference sequence). CDR3 region: CASSIGFAGYTF. The DNA of the CDR3 is TGTGCCAGTAGTATCGGCTTCGCTGGCTACACCTTC.

This rearrangement joins TRBV10-3 to TRBJ2-2; TRBD2 matches at 11 bases. The CDR3 spans 14 residues. The V gene's germline CDR1 is ENHRY and CDR2 SYGVKD. Germline trimming cut 8 bases from V and 6 bases from J; bases unmatched to any gene: 5. The CDR3 DNA follows: TGTGCCATCCCTAGCGGGAGGTCCTCCGGGGAGCTGTTTTTT. It translates to CAIPSGRSSGELFF.

This clonotype was counted at least ten times. V and J are TRBV20-1 and TRBJ2-7; D remains ambiguous. V shed 2 bases and J shed 5 bases, with 10 bases lying between them. This CDR3 region has 12 residues. Germline V CDR1 and CDR2: DFQATT, SNEGSKA (reference sequence). CDR3 amino acids: CSARWAENEQYF. The CDR3 bases are TGCAGTGCTAGATGGGCAGAGAACGAGCAGTACTTC.

The sample holds many counts of this clonotype. This chain uses TRBV19 with TRBJ2-5, with 10 positions matching TRBD1. Germline V gene data show CDR1 as LNHDA and CDR2 as SQIVND (reference sequence). The CDR3 extends over 20 amino acids. The trim removed 0 bases at V and 7 bases at J, leaving 20 bases unmatched. In DNA, the CDR3 is TGTGCCAGTAGTATAGATGGCATTGGCGTGGGACAGGGGCACAGGGTGACCCAGTACTTC. This sequence encodes CASSIDGIGVGQGHRVTQYF. The variable domain in full, completed from reference TRBV19 and TRBJ2-5, reads DGGITQSPKYLFRKEGQNVTLSCEQNLNHDAMYWYRQDPGQGLRLIYYSQIVNDFQKGDIAEGYSVSREKKESFPLTVTSAQKNPTAFYLCASSIDGIGVGQGHRVTQYFGPGTRLLVL.

On this clonotype: A read error may explain this, as a much larger clone is one base away. The CDR3 sequence: CASSSLPTGVGAKNIQYF. The CDR3 DNA sequence: TGTGCCAGCAGCTCTCTACCGACAGGGGTAGGAGCCAAAAACATTCAGTACTTC. The chain joins TRBV5-6 to TRBJ2-4; 8 bases match TRBD1. With V trimmed by 3 bases and J by 0 bases, 11 bases remained unmatched. There are 18 residues in the CDR3. Germline-derived CDR1 and CDR2 are SGHDT and YYEEEE.

This clonotype occurred a few times. The J gene is TRBJ2-5, the V gene TRBV7-2, with TRBD2 matching 10 bases. The CDR3 covers 21 residues. V dropped 3 bases and J dropped 3; count of bases not matched to a gene: 22. Germline CDR1 SGHTA, CDR2 FQGNSA. DNA for the CDR3: TGTGCCAGCAGCTTTACCCCCCTCATTTCGGGTAGCGGGAGGACCAAAGAGACCCAGTACTTC. Amino acids: CASSFTPLISGSGRTKETQYF.

J is TRBJ2-1 and V is TRBV10-3; 16 nucleotides line up with TRBD2. CDR3 length: 17 residues. The J segment lost 3 bases and the V segment lost 8 bases, leaving 7 bases of the junction unmatched. The germline V gene encodes CDR1 ENHRY and CDR2 SYGVKD. In DNA, the CDR3 is TGTGCCATCGCGGGACTAGCGGGAGGGCTCCTCTACAATGAGCAGTTCTTC. It yields the protein CAIAGLAGGLLYNEQFF.

The rearrangement links TRBV4-1 to TRBJ2-5, with D perhaps TRBD2 (6 bases). CDR1 and CDR2 from the germline V gene are MGHRA and YSYEKL. The CDR3 is 12 residues long. Trimming stripped 0 bases from V and 7 bases from J, with 6 bases between. The DNA for the CDR3 is TGCGCCAGCAGCCAAGAGGAGGGGACCCAGTACTTC. Translation: CASSQEEGTQYF.

Note on this clonotype: The junction and the germline gene differ at one end; a read error may be behind it. V gene TRBV7-6 combines with J gene TRBJ1-2; perhaps TRBD1 as D (6 bases). Germline CDR1 SGHVS, CDR2 FNYEAQ. The CDR3 is 13 residues long. The DNA for the CDR3 is TGTGCCAGCAGTTTAGGCTACAGGGATGGCTACACCTTC. Amino acids: CASSLGYRDGYTF.

This clonotype was found a few times. The rearrangement uses TRBV28 and TRBJ2-1; D remains unclear. V was pared by 3 bases and J by 1 base, with 10 bases between. The CDR3 sequence is 15 residues long. Germline V lookup: CDR1 MDHEN, CDR2 SYDVKM. CDR3 amino acids: CASSFRSTSYNEQFF. The CDR3 nucleotides are TGTGCCAGCAGTTTTAGGAGTACTTCCTACAATGAGCAGTTCTTC.

The V call is TRBV20-1, the J call TRBJ1-1; no clear D gene. This CDR3 has 12 residues. In germline, CDR1 is DFQATT, CDR2 SNEGSKA (reference sequence). The V end was cut by 1 base, the J end by 4 bases, with 7 bases between. CDR3 loop: CSARAGVTEAFF. For the CDR3, the DNA is TGCAGTGCTAGAGCGGGCGTCACTGAAGCTTTCTTT.

The chain couples TRBV30 to TRBJ2-1; D is ambiguous. This CDR3 comprises 14 residues. Germline loops: CDR1 GTSNPN, CDR2 SVGIG (reference sequence). Trimming stripped 4 bases from V and 2 bases from J, with 12 bases between. For the CDR3, the DNA is TGTGCCTGGATACCGGAGTTTGCCTACAATGAGCAGTTCTTC. Amino acid sequence: CAWIPEFAYNEQFF.

This clonotype came up a few times. CDR3 residues: CASSAQGDNEQFF. CDR3 coding DNA: TGTGCCAGCAGCGCCCAAGGGGACAATGAGCAGTTCTTC. J is TRBJ2-1 and V is TRBV9; D may be TRBD1 (5 bases). Germline V gene lookup returns CDR1 SGDLS and CDR2 YYNGEE. CDR3 length: 13 residues. Trimming left V 3 bases short and J 5 bases short, with 9 bases between.

A single count supports this clonotype. A much larger clone differs from this one at a single base, so this may be a read error. The chain links TRBV7-9 to TRBJ2-7, with 7 bases lining up with TRBD1. The germline V gene encodes CDR1 SEHNR and CDR2 FQNEAQ (reference sequence). The CDR3 spans 16 residues. The CDR3 DNA is TGTGCCAACAGCCCACTGGCCGGGACAGTCACTTACGAGCAGTACTTC. This sequence encodes CANSPLAGTVTYEQYF.

This chain joins TRBV12-3 or TRBV12-4 and TRBJ2-2; D gene ambiguous. This CDR3 has 12 residues. V lost 6 bases to trimming and J lost 5 bases, with 7 bases between them. The CDR3 region is CASSHGTGELFF. DNA for the CDR3: TGTGCCAGCAGCCACGGGACCGGGGAGCTGTTTTTT.

This chain connects TRBV20-1 to TRBJ2-1; possibly TRBD2 for D (6 bases). V was clipped by 3 bases and J by 0 bases, with 12 bases between them. CDR1 is DFQATT, CDR2 SNEGSKA, per germline (reference sequence). CDR3 size: 15 residues. The CDR3 DNA reads TGCAGTGCTAGCGGGAGTGACGGCTCCTACAATGAGCAGTTCTTC. This sequence encodes CSASGSDGSYNEQFF.

This clonotype has only a few counts. This chain links TRBV5-5 with TRBJ2-7, with D possibly being TRBD1 (5 bases). V lost 0 bases and J lost 2, with 9 bases in between. Germline CDR1 is SGHKS and CDR2 is YYEKEE (reference sequence). The CDR3 is made up of 14 amino acids. The CDR3 nucleotides read TGTGCCAGCAGCTTGGGTGCAGGGACCTACGAGCAGTACTTC. As protein: CASSLGAGTYEQYF.

In its sample, this clonotype was seen many times. The chain combines TRBV20-1 with TRBJ2-7, with 7 bases fitting TRBD2. V lost 3 bases and J lost 4; bases outside the gene matches: 9. The CDR3 is 14 amino acids. Germline V gives CDR1 DFQATT, CDR2 SNEGSKA (reference sequence). CDR3: CSARLTSSEYEQYF. The CDR3 DNA follows: TGCAGTGCTAGGTTGACTAGCTCCGAGTACGAGCAGTACTTC.

This clonotype was observed a handful of times. The chain links TRBV12-3 or TRBV12-4 to TRBJ1-5, with D possibly matching TRBD1 (5 bases). This CDR3 region has 14 residues. V dropped 1 base and J dropped 7 bases, with 11 bases sitting between them. This CDR3 is CASSLDQGHQPQHF. DNA for the CDR3: TGTGCCAGCAGTTTAGACCAGGGTCACCAGCCCCAGCATTTT.

This clonotype was counted many times. This may be a read error: a much more frequent sequence differs by one nucleotide. This chain connects TRBV7-9 to TRBJ2-3, with 13 bases matching TRBD2. Looked up from germline, CDR1 is SEHNR and CDR2 is FQNEAQ (reference sequence). The CDR3 runs 20 residues. The V segment lost 1 base and the J segment 0 bases; nucleotides outside the gene matches: 10. The CDR3 sequence: CASSLDPGLAGLASTDTQYF. CDR3 nucleotide sequence: TGTGCCAGCAGCTTAGATCCGGGACTAGCGGGGTTAGCTAGCACAGATACGCAGTATTTT.

V gene TRBV19 combines with J gene TRBJ2-1; 11 bases fit TRBD2. Trimming at V came to 10 bases and at J to 6 bases, leaving 11 bases not matched to a gene. Per the germline V gene, CDR1 is LNHDA and CDR2 is SQIVND (reference sequence). The CDR3 contains 15 residues. The DNA for the CDR3 is TGTGCCACCTCCGTAGGGCTAGCGGGAGGCAATGAGCAGTTCTTC. Its translation: CATSVGLAGGNEQFF.

This clonotype was seen a few times. The chain links TRBV10-3 to TRBJ1-2; 9 bases are shared with TRBD1. After removal of 4 bases from V and 6 bases from J, the junction contained 0 bases not matched to a gene. There are 12 residues in the CDR3. Germline V gene sequence: CDR1 ENHRY, CDR2 SYGVKD. CDR3 bases: TGTGCCATCAGTGGACAGGGGGATGGCTACACCTTC. Its translation: CAISGQGDGYTF.

There are a few counts of this clonotype. CDR3 coding DNA: TGTGCCAGTCGACGGGCCCACTACTTGGATGAGCAGTTCTTC. This translates into CASRRAHYLDEQFF. V and J are TRBV6-2 or TRBV6-3 and TRBJ2-1; no clear D gene. This CDR3 contains 14 residues. Looked up from germline, CDR1 is MNHEY and CDR2 is SVGEGT. The ends were cut back, 9 bases at V and 8 bases at J, with 20 bases in the middle.

This clonotype was seen ten or more times. V is TRBV3-1 and J is TRBJ2-3, with no clear D. The V gene lost 3 bases and the J gene lost 0 bases, with 10 bases spanning the gap. CDR1 LGHDT and CDR2 YNNKEL come from the germline V gene (reference sequence). CDR3 length: 15 amino acids. The CDR3 loop reads CASSHLAASTDTQYF. CDR3 nucleotide sequence: TGTGCCAGCAGCCACTTGGCGGCTAGCACAGATACGCAGTATTTT.

This clonotype was detected many times. The chain employs TRBV6-1 and TRBJ1-6, with D possibly being TRBD1 (6 bases). V was pared by 2 bases and J by 5 bases, with 19 bases between. The germline CDR1 and CDR2 sequences are MNHNS and SASEGT. The CDR3 runs to 18 residues. The CDR3 nucleotides read TGTGCCAGCAGTGAAACCACAGGGAGCCTGCGCGATAATTCACCCCTCCACTTT. Its protein is CASSETTGSLRDNSPLHF.

A few counts support this clonotype. The chain combines TRBV7-8 with TRBJ2-3; D is perhaps TRBD2 (5 bases). Trimming took 0 bases from V and 0 from J, leaving 7 bases between them. CDR3 length equals 15 residues. The V gene's germline CDR1 is SGHVS and CDR2 FQNEAQ. As DNA, the CDR3 is TGTGCCAGCAGCTTAGCTGGCGGGAGCACAGATACGCAGTATTTT. Translating gives CASSLAGGSTDTQYF.